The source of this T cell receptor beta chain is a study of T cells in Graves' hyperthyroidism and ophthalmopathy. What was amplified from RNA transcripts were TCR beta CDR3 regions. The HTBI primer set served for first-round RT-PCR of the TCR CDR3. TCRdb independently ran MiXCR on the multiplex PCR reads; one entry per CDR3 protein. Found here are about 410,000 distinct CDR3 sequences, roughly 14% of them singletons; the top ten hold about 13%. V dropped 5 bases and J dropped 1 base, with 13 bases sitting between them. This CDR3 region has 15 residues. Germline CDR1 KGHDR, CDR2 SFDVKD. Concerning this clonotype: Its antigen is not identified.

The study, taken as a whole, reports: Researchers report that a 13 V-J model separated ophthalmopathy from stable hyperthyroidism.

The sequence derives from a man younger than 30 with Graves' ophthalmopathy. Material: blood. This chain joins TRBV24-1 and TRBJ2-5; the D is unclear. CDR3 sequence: CATSGSGTSQETQYF. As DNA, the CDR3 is TGTGCCACCAGTGGGTCAGGCACCTCCCAAGAGACCCAGTACTTC.